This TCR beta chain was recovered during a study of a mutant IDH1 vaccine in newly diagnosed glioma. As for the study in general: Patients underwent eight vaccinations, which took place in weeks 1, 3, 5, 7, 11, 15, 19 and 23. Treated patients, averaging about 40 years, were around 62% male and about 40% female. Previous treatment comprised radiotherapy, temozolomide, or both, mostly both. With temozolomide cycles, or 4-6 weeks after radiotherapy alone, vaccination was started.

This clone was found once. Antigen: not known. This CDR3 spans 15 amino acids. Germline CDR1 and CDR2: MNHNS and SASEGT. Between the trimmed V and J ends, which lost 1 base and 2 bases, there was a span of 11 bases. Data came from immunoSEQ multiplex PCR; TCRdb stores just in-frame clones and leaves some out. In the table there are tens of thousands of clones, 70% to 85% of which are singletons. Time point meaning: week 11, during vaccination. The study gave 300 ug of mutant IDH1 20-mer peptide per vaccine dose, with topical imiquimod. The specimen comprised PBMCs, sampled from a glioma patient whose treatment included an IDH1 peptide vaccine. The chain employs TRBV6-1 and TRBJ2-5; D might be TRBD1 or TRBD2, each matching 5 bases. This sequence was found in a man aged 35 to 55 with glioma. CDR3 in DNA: TGTGCCAGCAGTGAAGGAAGGGACCATCAAGAGACCCAGTACTTC. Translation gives CASSEGRDHQETQYF.